A single sample gave rise to the 13 T cell receptor beta chains below, sequenced in a study of Graves' ophthalmopathy and Graves' hyperthyroidism. RNA transcripts yielded amplified TCR beta CDR3 regions. The authors performed first-round RT-PCR with HTBI primers and then a second-round multiplex PCR. TCRdb ran MiXCR on the multiplex PCR reads and lists one entry per CDR3 protein. Of over a million distinct CDR3 sequences in the sample, 35% to 40% were seen once. What was sequenced was peripheral blood or thyroid tissue (not recorded which). The receptors here all came from an adult man with Graves' hyperthyroidism.

The genes are TRBV7-2 and TRBJ1-2; 7 bases are a match to TRBD1. The ends lost 4 bases at V and 8 bases at J; junction bases unmatched: 10. CDR1 is SGHTA, CDR2 FQGNSA, per germline. The CDR3 contains 14 residues. The CDR3: CASSSGTAEDGYTF. The CDR3 DNA follows: TGTGCCAGCAGCTCCGGGACAGCCGAAGACGGCTACACCTTC.

Ten or more counts support this clonotype. V and J are TRBV10-3 and TRBJ2-2; the D call may be TRBD1 or TRBD2 (5 bases each). Germline-derived CDR1 and CDR2 are ENHRY and SYGVKD. Deletions cut 9 bases from V and 1 base from J, with 12 bases between. The CDR3 runs to 14 residues. CDR3 nucleotides: TGTGCCATTACTAGGGGAGAGAACACCGGGGAGCTGTTTTTT. As protein: CAITRGENTGELFF.

Points on this clonotype: A much larger clone lies a single base off, so this may be a read error. V is TRBV2 and J is TRBJ2-7, with D maybe TRBD2 (6 bases). V was shortened by 10 bases and J by 7 bases, with 20 bases between the two germline ends. Germline V lookup: CDR1 SNHLY, CDR2 FYNNEI. The CDR3 loop spans 13 amino acids. The CDR3 loop is CATAGREKSEQYF. CDR3 sequence (DNA): TGTGCCACCGCGGGACGGGAGAAATCGGAGCAGTACTTC.

This clonotype was detected only once. The CDR3 region has the DNA TGTGCCAGCAGCCAAGTTTTGACAGCTACTAATGAAAAACTGTTTTTT. It translates to CASSQVLTATNEKLFF. The genes are TRBV5-4 and TRBJ1-4, with D possibly TRBD1 on 5 matching bases. Trimming left V 4 bases short and J 2 bases short, with 15 bases between. The CDR3 is made up of 16 amino acids. Per germline, CDR1 SGHNT and CDR2 YYREEE (reference sequence).

The genes are TRBV20-1 and TRBJ2-7; D may be TRBD2 (6 bases). The CDR3 loop spans 11 amino acids. Germline V CDR1 and CDR2: DFQATT, SNEGSKA (reference sequence). Trimming cost V 5 bases and J 3 bases, with 8 bases left between them. The CDR3 region has the DNA TGCAGTGCTCCGGGAGACTACGAGCAGTACTTC. It is translated as CSAPGDYEQYF.

The rearrangement joins TRBV7-9 to TRBJ1-3; no firm D call. The CDR3 is made up of 12 amino acids. The V gene lost 5 bases and the J gene lost 7 bases, with 9 bases spanning the gap. From germline, CDR1 is SEHNR and CDR2 FQNEAQ (reference sequence). In nucleotides, the CDR3 is TGTGCCAGCAGCCGGCAAGTGAACACCATATATTTT. Protein: CASSRQVNTIYF.

This clonotype was found a few times. This chain links TRBV29-1 with TRBJ2-5; the match to TRBD2 covers 7 bases. The trim removed 7 bases at V and 5 bases at J, leaving 13 bases unmatched. Germline V gives CDR1 SQVTM, CDR2 ANQGSEA. CDR3 length: 14 residues. In DNA form, the CDR3 reads TGCAGCGGGCGGGAAATGGGAGGGCTGGAGACCCAGTACTTC. This sequence encodes CSGREMGGLETQYF.

This clonotype was detected ten times or more. The gene calls are TRBV5-1 and TRBJ2-7; a weak D match, TRBD2 (5 bases). V dropped 0 bases and J dropped 0 bases, with 10 bases sitting between them. Germline values: CDR1 SGHRS, CDR2 YFSETQ. The CDR3 has 15 residues. Here the CDR3 reads CASSLGGWSSYEQYF. CDR3 nucleotide sequence: TGCGCCAGCAGCTTGGGCGGGTGGAGCTCCTACGAGCAGTACTTC.

This rearrangement joins TRBV7-8 to TRBJ1-3; TRBD1 might be the D (5 bases). There are 15 residues in the CDR3. Germline lookup yields CDR1 SGHVS and CDR2 FQNEAQ. V dropped 6 bases and J dropped 2 bases, with 14 bases sitting between them. CDR3 DNA sequence: TGTGCCAGCAGATTAACGGTGACAGCTGGAAACACCATATATTTT. As protein: CASRLTVTAGNTIYF.

This clonotype has a count of ten or more. The chain uses TRBV20-1 and TRBJ2-2; no definite D call. Germline V gives CDR1 DFQATT, CDR2 SNEGSKA (reference sequence). This CDR3 has 13 amino acids. V lost 2 bases and J 0 bases, leaving 4 bases between the germline ends. Here the CDR3 reads CSARLTNTGELFF. For the CDR3, the DNA is TGCAGTGCTAGATTGACGAACACCGGGGAGCTGTTTTTT.

V gene TRBV5-1 combines with J gene TRBJ1-1; TRBD1 is a possible D gene (5 bases). The CDR3 has 14 amino acids. The germline CDR1 and CDR2 sequences are SGHRS and YFSETQ. V was shortened by 1 base and J by 4 bases, with 11 bases between the two germline ends. The CDR3 spells CASSLMSGSTEAFF. The DNA for the CDR3 is TGCGCCAGCAGCTTGATGTCAGGGAGCACTGAAGCTTTCTTT.

The V and J genes are TRBV12-3 or TRBV12-4 and TRBJ2-2; unclear D gene. Trimming left V 4 bases short and J 10 bases short, with 7 bases between. CDR3 length: 11 residues. For the CDR3, the DNA is TGTGCCAGCAGTTCGCGACAGGAGCTGTTTTTT. Its protein product is CASSSRQELFF.

The rearrangement joins TRBV5-8 to TRBJ2-6; 7 nucleotides match TRBD1. This CDR3 is built from 17 residues. Trimming took 4 bases from V and 1 from J; bases not matched to a gene: 8. The germline CDR1 and CDR2 sequences are SGHTS and YDEGEE. CDR3 DNA sequence: TGTGCCAGCAGCCCGGACACGGGACAGTCTGGGGCCAACGTCCTGACTTTC. Its protein is CASSPDTGQSGANVLTF.